This T cell receptor beta chain emerged from a study of blood T cells in healthy people across ages. Only a few counts were recorded for this clonotype. With V trimmed by 5 bases and J by 5 bases, 14 bases remained unmatched. The CDR3 is 17 amino acids. The authors ran a second PCR of roughly 6 to 12 cycles using a sample-barcoded 5' primer and a J-beta primer mix. The study obtained at least 2.5 million CDR3-containing paired-end reads from every sample. One entry per CDR3 protein results from TCRdb running MiXCR on the 5' RACE reads. Of under 1,100,000 distinct CDR3 sequences listed, about 25% are singletons. Another study also made use of these data, one on T cells of mothers and their children. That study adds: Sequencing returned over 8 million TCR beta CDR3 reads per mother and roughly 3 million per child. Slightly higher, non-significant overlap characterized related mother-child pairs relative to unrelated pairs.

Sample: blood. The chain combines TRBV12-3 or TRBV12-4 with TRBJ2-3, with 9 bases fitting TRBD2. This clonotype was obtained from a girl aged 2-9 years in good health. CDR3 sequence (DNA): TGTGCCAGCAGTCCTCTGAGCTGGGCGGGAGGGATAGATACGCAGTATTTT. Its translation: CASSPLSWAGGIDTQYF.